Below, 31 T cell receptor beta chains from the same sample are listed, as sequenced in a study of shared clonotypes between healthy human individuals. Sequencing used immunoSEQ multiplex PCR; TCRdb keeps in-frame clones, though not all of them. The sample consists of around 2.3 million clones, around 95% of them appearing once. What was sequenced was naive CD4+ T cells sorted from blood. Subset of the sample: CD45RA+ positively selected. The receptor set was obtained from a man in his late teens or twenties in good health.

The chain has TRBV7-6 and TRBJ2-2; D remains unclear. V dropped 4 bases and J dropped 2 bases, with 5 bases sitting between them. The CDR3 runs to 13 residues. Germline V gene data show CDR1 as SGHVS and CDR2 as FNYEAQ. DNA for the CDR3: TGTGCCAGCAGCTGGGGTAACACCGGGGAGCTGTTTTTT. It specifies CASSWGNTGELFF.

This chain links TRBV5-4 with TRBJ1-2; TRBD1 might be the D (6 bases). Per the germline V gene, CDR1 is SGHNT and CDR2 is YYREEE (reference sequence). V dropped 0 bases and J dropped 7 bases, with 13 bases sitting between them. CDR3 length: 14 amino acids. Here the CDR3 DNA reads TGTGCCAGCAGCTTGGAAGGGGGGCAGGGTGGCTACACCTTC. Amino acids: CASSLEGGQGGYTF.

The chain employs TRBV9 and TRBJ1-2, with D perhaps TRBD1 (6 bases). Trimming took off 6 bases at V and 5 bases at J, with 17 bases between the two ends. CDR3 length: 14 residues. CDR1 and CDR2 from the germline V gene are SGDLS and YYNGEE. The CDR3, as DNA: TGTGCCAGCACCTCCGGGGGGCGAAATTATGGCTACACCTTC. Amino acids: CASTSGGRNYGYTF.

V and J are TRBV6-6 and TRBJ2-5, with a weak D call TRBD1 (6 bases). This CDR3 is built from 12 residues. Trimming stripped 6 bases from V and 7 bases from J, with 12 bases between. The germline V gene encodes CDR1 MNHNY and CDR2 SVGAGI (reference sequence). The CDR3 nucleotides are TGTGCCAGCAGATTGGGGGCGGTGACCCAGTACTTC. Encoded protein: CASRLGAVTQYF.

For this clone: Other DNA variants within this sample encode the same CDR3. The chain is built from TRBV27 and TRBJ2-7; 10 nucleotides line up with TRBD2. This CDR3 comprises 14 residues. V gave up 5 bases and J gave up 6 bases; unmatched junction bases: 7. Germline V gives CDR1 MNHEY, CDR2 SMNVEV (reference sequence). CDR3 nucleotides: TGTGCCAGCAGTCCCCTAGCGGGAGTGCGCGAGCAGTACTTC. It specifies CASSPLAGVREQYF.

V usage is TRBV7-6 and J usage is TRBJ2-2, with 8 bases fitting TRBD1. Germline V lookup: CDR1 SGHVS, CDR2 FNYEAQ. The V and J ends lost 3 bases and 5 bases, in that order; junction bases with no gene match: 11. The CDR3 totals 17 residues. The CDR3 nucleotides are TGTGCCAGCAGCTTCGATCCTCGTCGACAGGGGACCGGGGAGCTGTTTTTT. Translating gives CASSFDPRRQGTGELFF.

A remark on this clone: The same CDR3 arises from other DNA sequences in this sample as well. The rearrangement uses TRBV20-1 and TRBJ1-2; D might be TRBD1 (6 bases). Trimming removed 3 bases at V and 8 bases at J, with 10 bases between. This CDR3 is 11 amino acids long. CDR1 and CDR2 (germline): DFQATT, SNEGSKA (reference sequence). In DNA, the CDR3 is TGCAGTGCTAGCGAGGGGGTCGGCTACACCTTC. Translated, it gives CSASEGVGYTF.

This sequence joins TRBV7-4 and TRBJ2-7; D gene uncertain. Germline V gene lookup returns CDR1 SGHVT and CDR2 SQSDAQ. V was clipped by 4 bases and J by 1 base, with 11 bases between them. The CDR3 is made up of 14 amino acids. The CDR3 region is CASSSDLRSYEQYF. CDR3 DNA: TGTGCCAGCAGCTCCGACTTACGTTCCTACGAGCAGTACTTC. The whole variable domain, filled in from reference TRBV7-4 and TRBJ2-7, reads GAGVSQSPRYKVAKRGRDVALRCDSISGHVTLYWYRQTLGQGSEVLTYSQSDAQRDKSGRPSGRFSAERPERSVSTLKIQRTEQGDSAVYLCASSSDLRSYEQYFGPGTRLTVT.

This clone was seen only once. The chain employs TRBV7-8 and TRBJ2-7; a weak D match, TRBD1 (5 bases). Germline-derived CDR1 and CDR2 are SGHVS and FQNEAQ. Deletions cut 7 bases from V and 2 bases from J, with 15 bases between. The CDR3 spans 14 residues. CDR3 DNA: TGTGCCAGCACCGACCCGGACAAACCCTACGAGCAGTACTTC. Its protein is CASTDPDKPYEQYF.

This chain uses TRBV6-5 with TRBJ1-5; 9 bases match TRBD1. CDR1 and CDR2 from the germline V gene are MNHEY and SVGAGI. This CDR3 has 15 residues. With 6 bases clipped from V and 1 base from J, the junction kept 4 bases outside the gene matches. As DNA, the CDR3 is TGTGCCAGCAGCCGAGGACAGGGGAGCAATCAGCCCCAGCATTTT. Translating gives CASSRGQGSNQPQHF.

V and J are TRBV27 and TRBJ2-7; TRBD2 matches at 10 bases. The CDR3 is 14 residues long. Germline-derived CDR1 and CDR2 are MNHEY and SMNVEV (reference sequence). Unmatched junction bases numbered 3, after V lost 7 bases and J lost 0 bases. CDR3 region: CASMRTSGSYEQYF. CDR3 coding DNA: TGTGCCAGCATGCGGACTAGCGGCTCCTACGAGCAGTACTTC.

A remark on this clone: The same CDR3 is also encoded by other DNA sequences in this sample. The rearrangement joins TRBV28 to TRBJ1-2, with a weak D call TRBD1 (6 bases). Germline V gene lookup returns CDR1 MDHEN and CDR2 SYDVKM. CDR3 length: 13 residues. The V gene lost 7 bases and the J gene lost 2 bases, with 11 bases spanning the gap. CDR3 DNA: TGTGCCAGCACCCTACAGGGAAACTATGGCTACACCTTC. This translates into CASTLQGNYGYTF.

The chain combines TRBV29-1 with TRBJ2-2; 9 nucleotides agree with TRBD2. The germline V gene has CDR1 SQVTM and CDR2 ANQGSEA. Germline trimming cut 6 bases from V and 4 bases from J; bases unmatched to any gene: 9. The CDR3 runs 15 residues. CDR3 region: CSVYGAGGRTGELFF. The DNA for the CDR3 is TGCAGCGTCTACGGGGCGGGGGGGCGCACCGGGGAGCTGTTTTTT.

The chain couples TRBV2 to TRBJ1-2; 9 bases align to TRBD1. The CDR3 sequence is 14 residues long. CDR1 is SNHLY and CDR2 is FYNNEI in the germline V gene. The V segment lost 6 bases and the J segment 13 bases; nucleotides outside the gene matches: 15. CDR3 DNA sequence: TGTGCCAGCAGCCCCCTGCTACAGGGGGCAGTAATCACCTTC. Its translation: CASSPLLQGAVITF.

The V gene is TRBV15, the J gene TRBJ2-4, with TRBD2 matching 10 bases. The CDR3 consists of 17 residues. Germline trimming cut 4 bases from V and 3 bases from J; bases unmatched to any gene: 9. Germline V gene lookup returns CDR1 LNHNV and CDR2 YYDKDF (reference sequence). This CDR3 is CATSILGTSAYKNIQYF. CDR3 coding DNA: TGTGCCACCAGCATACTCGGGACTAGCGCCTACAAAAACATTCAGTACTTC.

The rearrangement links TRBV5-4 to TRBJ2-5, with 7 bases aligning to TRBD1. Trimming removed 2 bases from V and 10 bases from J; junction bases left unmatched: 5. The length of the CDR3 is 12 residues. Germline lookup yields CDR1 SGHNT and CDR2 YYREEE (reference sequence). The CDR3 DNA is TGTGCCAGCAGCTTAGACAGGGTAGACCAGTACTTC. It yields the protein CASSLDRVDQYF. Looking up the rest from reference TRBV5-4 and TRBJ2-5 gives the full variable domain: ETGVTQSPTHLIKTRGQQVTLRCSSQSGHNTVSWYQQALGQGPQFIFQYYREEENGRGNFPPRFSGLQFPNYSSELNVNALELDDSALYLCASSLDRVDQYFGPGTRLLVL.

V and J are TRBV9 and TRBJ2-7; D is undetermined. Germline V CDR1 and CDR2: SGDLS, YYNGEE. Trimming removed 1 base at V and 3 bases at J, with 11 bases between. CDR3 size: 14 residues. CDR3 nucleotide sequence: TGTGCCAGCAGCGTAACGAATGGGGTCTACGAGCAGTACTTC. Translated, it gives CASSVTNGVYEQYF.

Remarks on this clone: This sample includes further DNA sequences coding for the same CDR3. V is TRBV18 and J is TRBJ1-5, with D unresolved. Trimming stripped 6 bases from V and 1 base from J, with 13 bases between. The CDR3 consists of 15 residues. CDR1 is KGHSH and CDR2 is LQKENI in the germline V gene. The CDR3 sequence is CASSPTGDSNQPQHF. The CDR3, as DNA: TGTGCCAGCTCCCCCACGGGCGACAGCAATCAGCCCCAGCATTTT.

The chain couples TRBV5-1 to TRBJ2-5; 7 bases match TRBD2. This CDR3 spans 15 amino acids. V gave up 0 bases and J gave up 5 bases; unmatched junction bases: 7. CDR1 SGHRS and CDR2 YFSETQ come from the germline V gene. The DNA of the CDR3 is TGCGCCAGCAGCTTGGATTCCTGGGGGGGTGAGACCCAGTACTTC. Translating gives CASSLDSWGGETQYF. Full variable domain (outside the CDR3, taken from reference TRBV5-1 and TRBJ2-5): KAGVTQTPRYLIKTRGQQVTLSCSPISGHRSVSWYQQTPGQGLQFLFEYFSETQRNKGNFPGRFSGRQFSNSRSEMNVSTLELGDSALYLCASSLDSWGGETQYFGPGTRLLVL.

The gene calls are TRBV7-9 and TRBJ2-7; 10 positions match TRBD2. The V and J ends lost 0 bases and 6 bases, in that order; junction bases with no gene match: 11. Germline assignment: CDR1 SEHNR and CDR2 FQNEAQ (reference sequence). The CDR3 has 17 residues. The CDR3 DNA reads TGTGCCAGCAGCTTAGCAGCGGGAGGGCCCTCCGCCTTCGAGCAGTACTTC. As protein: CASSLAAGGPSAFEQYF.

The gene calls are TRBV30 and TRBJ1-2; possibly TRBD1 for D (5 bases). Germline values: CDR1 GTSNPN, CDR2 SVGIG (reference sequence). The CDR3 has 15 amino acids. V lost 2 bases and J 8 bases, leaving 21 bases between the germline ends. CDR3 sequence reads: CAWSLLSWGLEGYTF. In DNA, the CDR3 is TGTGCCTGGAGTCTCCTGTCTTGGGGCCTAGAGGGCTACACCTTC.

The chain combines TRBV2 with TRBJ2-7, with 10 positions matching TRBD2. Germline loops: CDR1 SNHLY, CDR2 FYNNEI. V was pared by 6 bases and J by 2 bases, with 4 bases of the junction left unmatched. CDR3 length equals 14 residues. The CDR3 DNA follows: TGTGCCAGCAGGATAGGACTAGCGGCCTACGAGCAGTACTTC. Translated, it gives CASRIGLAAYEQYF.

The CDR3 coding sequence is TGTGCCAGCTCACCACCCTCCTGGCTAGCGGGACACGAGCAGTACTTC. Translation gives CASSPPSWLAGHEQYF. The chain joins TRBV18 to TRBJ2-7; 9 bases line up with TRBD2. The CDR3 length is 16 residues. Germline V gene data show CDR1 as KGHSH and CDR2 as LQKENI. The junction had 8 bases not matched to a gene; V was cut back by 0 bases and J by 5 bases.

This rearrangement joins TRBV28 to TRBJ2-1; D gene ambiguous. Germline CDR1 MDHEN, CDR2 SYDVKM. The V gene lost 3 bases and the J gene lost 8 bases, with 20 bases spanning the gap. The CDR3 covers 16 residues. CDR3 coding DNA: TGTGCCAGCAGTTTTTGGGGTGGGCAAACAAGGGATGAGCAGTTCTTC. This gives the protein CASSFWGGQTRDEQFF.

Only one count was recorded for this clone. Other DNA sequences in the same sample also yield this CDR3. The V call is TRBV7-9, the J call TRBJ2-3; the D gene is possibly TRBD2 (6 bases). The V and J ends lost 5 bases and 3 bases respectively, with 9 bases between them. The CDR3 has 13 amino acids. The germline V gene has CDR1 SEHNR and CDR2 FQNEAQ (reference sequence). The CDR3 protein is CASSRAGTDTQYF. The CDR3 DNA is TGTGCCAGCAGCCGTGCGGGGACAGATACGCAGTATTTT.

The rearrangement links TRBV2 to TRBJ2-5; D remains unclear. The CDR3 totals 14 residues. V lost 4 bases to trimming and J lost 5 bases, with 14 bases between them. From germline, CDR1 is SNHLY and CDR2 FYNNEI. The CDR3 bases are TGTGCCAGCAGTGGCCGACTCGATGGGGAGACCCAGTACTTC. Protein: CASSGRLDGETQYF.

The CDR3 sequence is CASSPALNTEAFF. CDR3 nucleotides: TGTGCCAGCAGCCCGGCTCTGAACACTGAAGCTTTCTTT. The chain links TRBV28 to TRBJ1-1; no reliable D call. V gave up 6 bases and J gave up 0 bases, with 8 bases separating them. This CDR3 contains 13 residues. Germline CDR1 reads MDHEN; CDR2 reads SYDVKM.

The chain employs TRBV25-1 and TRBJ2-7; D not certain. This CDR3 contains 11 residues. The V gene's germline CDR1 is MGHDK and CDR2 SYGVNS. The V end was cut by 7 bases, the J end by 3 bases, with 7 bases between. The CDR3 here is CASKLLYEQYF. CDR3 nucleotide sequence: TGTGCCAGCAAACTGCTCTACGAGCAGTACTTC.

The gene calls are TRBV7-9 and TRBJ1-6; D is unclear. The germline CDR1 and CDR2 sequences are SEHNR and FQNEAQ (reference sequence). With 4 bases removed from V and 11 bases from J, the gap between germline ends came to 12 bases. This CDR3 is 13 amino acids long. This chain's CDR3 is CASSSGLAAPLHF. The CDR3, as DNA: TGTGCCAGCAGCTCAGGACTCGCGGCACCCCTCCACTTT. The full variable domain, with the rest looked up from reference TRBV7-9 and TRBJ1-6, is DTGVSQNPRHKITKRGQNVTFRCDPISEHNRLYWYRQTLGQGPEFLTYFQNEAQLEKSRLLSDRFSAERPKGSFSTLEIQRTEQGDSAMYLCASSSGLAAPLHFGNGTRLTVT.

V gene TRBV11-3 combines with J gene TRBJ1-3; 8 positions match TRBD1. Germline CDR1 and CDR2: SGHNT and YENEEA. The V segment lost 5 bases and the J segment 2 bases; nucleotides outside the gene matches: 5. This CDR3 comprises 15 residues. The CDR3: CASSPDRAPGNTIYF. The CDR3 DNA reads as TGTGCCAGCAGCCCGGACAGGGCCCCTGGAAACACCATATATTTT.

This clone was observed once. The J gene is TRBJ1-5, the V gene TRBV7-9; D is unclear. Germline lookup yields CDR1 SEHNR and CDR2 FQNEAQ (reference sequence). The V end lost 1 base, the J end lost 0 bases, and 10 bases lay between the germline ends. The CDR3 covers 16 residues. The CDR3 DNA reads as TGTGCCAGCAGCTTAGACGTCGGCGGTAGCAATCAGCCCCAGCATTTT. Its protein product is CASSLDVGGSNQPQHF.